This passage covers 6 T cell receptor beta chains from one sample sequenced in a study of T cells after posttransplantation cyclophosphamide. Clones were sequenced by immunoSEQ multiplex PCR, and TCRdb holds only the in-frame ones, with some missing. This table holds tens of thousands of clones, 92% found once. Sequencing was done on a sample of PBMCs. These receptors originate from a woman in her fifties or sixties in good health and a related stem cell transplant donor.

The rearrangement links TRBV28 to TRBJ2-2, with 7 bases that match TRBD2. Germline V lookup: CDR1 MDHEN, CDR2 SYDVKM. Trimming took 1 base from V and 6 from J; bases not matched to a gene: 5. The CDR3 loop spans 15 amino acids. CDR3 loop: CASSLSSGRPGELFF. The CDR3, as DNA: TGTGCCAGCAGTTTATCTAGCGGTAGGCCCGGGGAGCTGTTTTTT.

This clone was observed once. The chain is built from TRBV19 and TRBJ1-1, with 10 bases lining up with TRBD1. Trimming took 8 bases from V and 3 from J; bases not matched to a gene: 0. CDR1 LNHDA and CDR2 SQIVND come from the germline V gene (reference sequence). The CDR3 covers 12 residues. CDR3 residues: CASGTGDTEAFF. CDR3 in DNA: TGTGCCAGTGGGACAGGGGACACTGAAGCTTTCTTT.

About this clone itself: A junction boundary mismatches the germline segment, possibly from a read error. This specimen includes other DNA sequences encoding the same CDR3. V usage is TRBV28 and J usage is TRBJ1-6, with 8 bases that match TRBD1. Germline lookup yields CDR1 MDHEN and CDR2 SYDVKM. The CDR3 totals 18 residues. The CDR3 sequence: CASSSPRTGWTYNSPLHF. For the CDR3, the DNA is TGTGCCAGCAGTTCTCCACGGACAGGGTGGACCTATAATTCCCCCCTCCACTTT.

V is TRBV5-1 and J is TRBJ2-7; no clear D gene. Per the germline V gene, CDR1 is SGHRS and CDR2 is YFSETQ. The CDR3 totals 14 residues. The V and J ends lost 4 bases and 5 bases respectively, with 16 bases between them. CDR3 sequence reads: CASSRDKAVDEQYF. The CDR3 nucleotides read TGCGCCAGCAGCCGAGATAAGGCGGTGGACGAGCAGTACTTC.

The chain links TRBV4-1 to TRBJ1-4; D possibly corresponds to TRBD1 (5 bases). This CDR3 is built from 19 residues. Trimming removed 2 bases from V and 8 bases from J, with 27 bases in between. Per germline, CDR1 MGHRA and CDR2 YSYEKL. The CDR3 sequence: CASSQQSLDSGKDGEKLFF. In DNA form, the CDR3 reads TGCGCCAGCAGCCAACAATCCCTCGATTCAGGGAAAGATGGGGAAAAACTGTTTTTT.

This chain's CDR3 is CASSAGQGRTEAFF. For the CDR3, the DNA is TGCGCCAGCAGCGCCGGACAGGGTCGGACTGAAGCTTTCTTT. The V gene is TRBV5-1, the J gene TRBJ1-1; 8 bases match TRBD1. The CDR3 loop spans 14 amino acids. V shed 4 bases, J shed 5 bases, and the junction held 7 bases outside the gene matches. CDR1 is SGHRS, CDR2 YFSETQ, per germline.